This T cell receptor beta chain emerged from a study of shared clonotypes between healthy human individuals. A remark on this clone: At the DNA level, this CDR3 is encoded by other sequences in the same sample as well.

Naive CD8 isolation took CD45RO-negative cells positively selected for CCR7 and excluded terminally differentiated effector memory CD45RA+ cells. Here immunoSEQ multiplex PCR was the method, and the copy in TCRdb shows in-frame clones only, minus some. The repertoire has about 2.1 million clones, roughly 91% of them found once; the top ten carry 1.5% to 2%. The V end lost 1 base, the J end lost 3 bases, and 9 bases lay between the germline ends. This CDR3 has 14 residues. CDR1 is MNHEY and CDR2 is SMNVEV in the germline V gene (reference sequence). V usage is TRBV27 and J usage is TRBJ1-2; no clear D. Sequenced sample: naive CD8+ T cells from PBMCs. The clonotype originates from a man aged 18 to 29 in good health. Some clones in this sample may be carry-over from other donors' samples. The chain's CDR3 is CASSLLGADYGYTF. CDR3 DNA sequence: TGTGCCAGCAGTTTATTGGGCGCTGACTATGGCTACACCTTC.